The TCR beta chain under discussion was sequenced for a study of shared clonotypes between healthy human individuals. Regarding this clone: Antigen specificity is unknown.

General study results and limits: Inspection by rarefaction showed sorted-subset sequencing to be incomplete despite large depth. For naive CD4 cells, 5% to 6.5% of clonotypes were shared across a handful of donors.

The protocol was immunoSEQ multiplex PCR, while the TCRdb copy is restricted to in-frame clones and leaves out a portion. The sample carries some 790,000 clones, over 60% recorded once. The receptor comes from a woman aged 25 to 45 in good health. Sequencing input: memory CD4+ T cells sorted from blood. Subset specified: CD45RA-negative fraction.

The CDR3 bases are TGTGCCAGCAGTGCGTACCTCGGGACAGGGAGAGGCTACACCTTC. This gives the protein CASSAYLGTGRGYTF. V gene TRBV6-1 combines with J gene TRBJ1-2; 9 bases are shared with TRBD1. The germline gives CDR1 MNHNS, CDR2 SASEGT. With V trimmed by 4 bases and J by 8 bases, 11 bases remained unmatched. The CDR3 spans 15 residues.